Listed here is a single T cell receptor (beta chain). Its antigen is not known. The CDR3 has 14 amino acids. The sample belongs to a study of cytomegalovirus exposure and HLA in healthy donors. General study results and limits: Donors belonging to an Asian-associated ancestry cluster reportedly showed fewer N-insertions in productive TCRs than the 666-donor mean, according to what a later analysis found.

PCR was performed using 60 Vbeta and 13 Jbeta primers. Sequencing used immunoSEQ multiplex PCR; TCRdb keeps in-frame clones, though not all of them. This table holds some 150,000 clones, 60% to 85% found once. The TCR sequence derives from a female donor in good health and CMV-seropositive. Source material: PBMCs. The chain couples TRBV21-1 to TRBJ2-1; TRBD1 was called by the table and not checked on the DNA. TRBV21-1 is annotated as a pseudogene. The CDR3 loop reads CASSKVGQTNEQFF. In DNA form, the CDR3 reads TGTGCCAGCAGCAAAGTAGGACAGACCAATGAGCAGTTCTTC.